Listed here are 11 T cell receptor beta chains from one sample, sequenced in a study of shared clonotypes between healthy human individuals. Clones were read by immunoSEQ multiplex PCR, and TCRdb kept only the in-frame ones, dropping some. The sample shows about 820,000 clones, around 92% of them seen only once. Selected positively for CCR7 and CD45RO-negative, naive CD8 cells excluded terminally differentiated effector memory CD45RA+ cells. Sequencing was done on a sample of naive CD8+ T cells sorted from blood. These receptors all come from a man in his thirties or forties in good health.

The chain links TRBV19 to TRBJ2-2; 7 nucleotides line up with TRBD1. Per germline, CDR1 LNHDA and CDR2 SQIVND (reference sequence). This CDR3 region has 13 residues. V shed 10 bases and J 0 bases; nucleotides not matched to a gene: 2. CDR3 bases: TGTGCCATCGGGACAGCGAACACCGGGGAGCTGTTTTTT. Protein sequence: CAIGTANTGELFF.

The chain uses TRBV19 and TRBJ2-3; 9 positions match TRBD2. J was trimmed by 4 bases and V by 7 bases; bases with no gene match: 15. This CDR3 comprises 17 residues. Germline CDR1 and CDR2: LNHDA and SQIVND (reference sequence). CDR3 sequence (DNA): TGTGCCAGTACCCCTCTCCTTCTGACTAGCGGTTCAGATACGCAGTATTTT. Translation: CASTPLLLTSGSDTQYF.

The rearrangement links TRBV28 to TRBJ2-5, with D perhaps being TRBD1 or TRBD2 (5 bases each). The CDR3 sequence is 12 residues long. Germline V lookup: CDR1 MDHEN, CDR2 SYDVKM. Trimming removed 7 bases at V and 5 bases at J, with 11 bases between. The CDR3 protein is CASTEGTETQYF. The CDR3 DNA reads as TGTGCCAGCACTGAGGGGACGGAGACCCAGTACTTC.

The chain couples TRBV7-9 to TRBJ1-4, with 10 bases aligning to TRBD1. Unmatched junction bases numbered 7, after V lost 7 bases and J lost 2 bases. Looked up from germline, CDR1 is SEHNR and CDR2 is FQNEAQ (reference sequence). This CDR3 contains 16 residues. For the CDR3, the DNA is TGTGCCAGCAACACCGGGACAGGGGACACTAATGAAAAACTGTTTTTT. As protein: CASNTGTGDTNEKLFF. The complete variable domain, with remaining parts taken from reference TRBV7-9 and TRBJ1-4, reads DTGVSQNPRHKITKRGQNVTFRCDPISEHNRLYWYRQTLGQGPEFLTYFQNEAQLEKSRLLSDRFSAERPKGSFSTLEIQRTEQGDSAMYLCASNTGTGDTNEKLFFGSGTQLSVL.

This sequence joins TRBV11-3 and TRBJ2-1; the match to TRBD1 covers 9 bases. V trimming: 5 bases; J trimming: 9 bases; junction bases outside the gene matches: 11. The CDR3 length is 15 residues. Looked up from germline, CDR1 is SGHNT and CDR2 is YENEEA. The CDR3 region is CASSRTGTGLGEQFF. The DNA of the CDR3 is TGTGCCAGCAGCCGGACCGGGACAGGGCTGGGTGAGCAGTTCTTC.

The rearrangement joins TRBV7-3 to TRBJ2-3; either TRBD1 or TRBD2 may supply D (5 bases each). Germline V gene data show CDR1 as SGHTA and CDR2 as FQGTGA. V was shortened by 4 bases and J by 6 bases, with 14 bases between the two germline ends. The CDR3 totals 14 residues. CDR3 in amino acids: CASSSGTEGDTQYF. The CDR3 DNA sequence: TGTGCCAGCAGCTCTGGGACCGAGGGGGATACGCAGTATTTT.

On this clone itself: Additional DNA sequences in this sample encode the identical CDR3. This chain connects TRBV7-9 to TRBJ2-7; D is undetermined. The germline V gene encodes CDR1 SEHNR and CDR2 FQNEAQ (reference sequence). The CDR3 runs 12 residues. The germline V and J ends were trimmed by 1 base and 4 bases, with 5 bases remaining between them. The CDR3 here is CASSLVPYEQYF. The DNA of the CDR3 is TGTGCCAGCAGCTTAGTGCCATACGAGCAGTACTTC.

The V call is TRBV7-9, the J call TRBJ2-7, with 7 bases identical to TRBD1. V shed 8 bases and J 0 bases; nucleotides not matched to a gene: 4. The CDR3 sequence is 13 residues long. Germline CDR1 is SEHNR and CDR2 is FQNEAQ (reference sequence). CDR3 bases: TGTGCCAGCGGGACAGAGGCCTCCTACGAGCAGTACTTC. This sequence encodes CASGTEASYEQYF. The full variable domain, with the rest looked up from reference TRBV7-9 and TRBJ2-7, is DTGVSQNPRHKITKRGQNVTFRCDPISEHNRLYWYRQTLGQGPEFLTYFQNEAQLEKSRLLSDRFSAERPKGSFSTLEIQRTEQGDSAMYLCASGTEASYEQYFGPGTRLTVT.

The V gene is TRBV6-1, the J gene TRBJ2-7; D tentatively fits TRBD1 or TRBD2 (5 bases each). The CDR3 consists of 16 residues. Trimming left V 4 bases short and J 2 bases short, with 18 bases between. The germline V gene has CDR1 MNHNS and CDR2 SASEGT. CDR3 loop: CASSVAWTRGPYEQYF. Here the CDR3 DNA reads TGTGCCAGCAGTGTCGCGTGGACACGGGGCCCCTACGAGCAGTACTTC.

The gene calls are TRBV18 and TRBJ1-4; TRBD1 is a possible D gene (6 bases). V lost 2 bases and J 5 bases, leaving 15 bases between the germline ends. The CDR3 runs 16 residues. CDR1 KGHSH and CDR2 LQKENI come from the germline V gene. The CDR3 DNA reads TGTGCCAGCTCACCATTTCCAGGGGCATCGAATGAAAAACTGTTTTTT. Its translation is CASSPFPGASNEKLFF.

In regard to this clone: Additional DNA sequences in this sample encode the identical CDR3. This chain connects TRBV10-1 to TRBJ2-1, with 10 bases identical to TRBD2. The CDR3 has 16 residues. Germline assignment: CDR1 WNHNN and CDR2 SYGVQD (reference sequence). With 2 bases clipped from V and 2 bases from J, the junction kept 3 bases outside the gene matches. CDR3 amino acids: CASSESLAGAYNEQFF. In nucleotides, the CDR3 is TGCGCCAGCAGTGAGAGCCTAGCGGGAGCCTACAATGAGCAGTTCTTC.